This T cell receptor (beta chain) was recorded in a study of shared clonotypes between healthy human individuals. CD45RO-negative cells were positively selected for CCR7, leaving out terminally differentiated effector memory CD45RA+ cells. TCRdb's copy holds only in-frame clones and misses some; the assay was immunoSEQ multiplex PCR. The table lists around 1.9 million clones, roughly 95% of them singletons, with around 1.8% in the top ten. CDR1 and CDR2 from the germline V gene are SEHNR and FQNEAQ (reference sequence). The V end was cut by 4 bases, the J end by 2 bases, with 18 bases between. The CDR3 totals 17 residues.

The sequence was collected from a man between 18 and 35 years old in good health. Some clones in this sample may be carry-over from other donors' samples. V usage is TRBV7-9 and J usage is TRBJ2-1, with D perhaps TRBD2 (6 bases). The material sequenced was naive CD8+ T cells from PBMCs. The CDR3 reads CASSSTGGVWAYNEQFF. The CDR3 region has the DNA TGTGCCAGCAGCTCAACGGGCGGGGTATGGGCCTACAATGAGCAGTTCTTC.